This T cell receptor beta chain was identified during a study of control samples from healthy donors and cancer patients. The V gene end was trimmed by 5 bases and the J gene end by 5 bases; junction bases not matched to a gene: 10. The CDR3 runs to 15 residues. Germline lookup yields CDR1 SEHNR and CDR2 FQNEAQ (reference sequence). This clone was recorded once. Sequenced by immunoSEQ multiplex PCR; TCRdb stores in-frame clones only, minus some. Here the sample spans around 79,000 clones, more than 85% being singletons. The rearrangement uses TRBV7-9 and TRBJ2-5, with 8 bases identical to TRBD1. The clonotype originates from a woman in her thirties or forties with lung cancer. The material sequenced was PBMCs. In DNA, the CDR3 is TGTGCCAGCAGCGCCTCCGGGACAGGAATGGAGACCCAGTACTTC. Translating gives CASSASGTGMETQYF.